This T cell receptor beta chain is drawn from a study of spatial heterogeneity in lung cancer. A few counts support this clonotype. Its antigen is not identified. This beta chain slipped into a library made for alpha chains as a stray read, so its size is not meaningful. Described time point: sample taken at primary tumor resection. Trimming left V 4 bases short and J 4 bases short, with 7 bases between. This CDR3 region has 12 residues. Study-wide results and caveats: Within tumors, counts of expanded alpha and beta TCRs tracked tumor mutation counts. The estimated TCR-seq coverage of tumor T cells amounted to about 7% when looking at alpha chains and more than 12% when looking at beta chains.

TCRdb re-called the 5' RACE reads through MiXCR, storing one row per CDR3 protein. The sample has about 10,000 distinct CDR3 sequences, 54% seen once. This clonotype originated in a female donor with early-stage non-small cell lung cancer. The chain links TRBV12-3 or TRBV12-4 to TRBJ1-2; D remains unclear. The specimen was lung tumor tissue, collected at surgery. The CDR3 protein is CASSSSIYGYTF. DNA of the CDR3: TGTGCCAGCAGTTCGTCAATCTATGGCTACACCTTC.